These 29 T cell receptor beta chains share one sample of origin, sequenced in a study of blood T cell repertoires in COVID-19. Repertoires were generated with immunoSEQ multiplex PCR, while TCRdb's copy carries only in-frame clones and drops some. The table includes roughly 300,000 clones, around 85% detected once. Sequencing was performed on peripheral blood. The receptors were gathered from a young woman with COVID-19, enrolled during active disease.

The rearrangement uses TRBV11-1 and TRBJ2-2; 10 bases agree with TRBD1. The length of the CDR3 is 16 residues. Germline assignment: CDR1 SGHAT and CDR2 FQDESV (reference sequence). V lost 5 bases to trimming and J lost 4 bases; unmatched junction nucleotides: 7. In nucleotides, the CDR3 is TGTGCCAGCAGCGCCGGGACAGGGGTGAGCACCGGGGAGCTGTTTTTT. As protein: CASSAGTGVSTGELFF.

The chain recombines TRBV3-1 (or the pseudogene TRBV3-2) with TRBJ1-5, with 7 nucleotides matching TRBD1. Germline-derived CDR1 and CDR2 are LGHDT and YNNKEL (reference sequence). This CDR3 is 13 amino acids long. V was pared by 4 bases and J by 5 bases, with 2 bases of the junction left unmatched. This chain's CDR3 is CASSLDRDQPQHF. CDR3 DNA: TGTGCCAGCAGCCTCGACAGGGATCAGCCCCAGCATTTT.

This chain connects TRBV21-1 to TRBJ2-5; the listed D gene, TRBD1, was not tested against the DNA. TRBV21-1 is a recognized pseudogene. This CDR3 comprises 15 residues. The CDR3 coding sequence is TGTGCCGGCCCTCCGAACAGGGCTCTCCAAGAGACCCAGTACTTC. It translates to CAGPPNRALQETQYF.

The chain joins TRBV5-4 to TRBJ1-6, with D unresolved. Germline V gene sequence: CDR1 SGHNT, CDR2 YYREEE (reference sequence). V dropped 2 bases and J dropped 9 bases, with 12 bases sitting between them. This CDR3 spans 14 amino acids. Here the CDR3 DNA reads TGTGCCAGCAGCTTTTGGGCTGTTGGTTCACCCCTCCACTTT. Its protein product is CASSFWAVGSPLHF.

This clone occurred once. The rearrangement uses TRBV4-2 and TRBJ1-1; D might be TRBD1 (5 bases). The germline V gene has CDR1 LGHNA and CDR2 YNFKEQ. CDR3 length: 14 amino acids. Trimming took off 1 base at V and 6 bases at J, with 12 bases between the two ends. The CDR3 nucleotides are TGTGCCAGCAGCCAAGGCGTCAGGGAGGCTGAAGCTTTCTTT. Encoded protein: CASSQGVREAEAFF.

This clone has more than one count but fewer than ten. The J gene is TRBJ1-4, the V gene TRBV5-1; the match to TRBD1 covers 10 bases. Trimming cost V 4 bases and J 3 bases; bases outside gene matches: 6. This CDR3 has 16 residues. CDR1 and CDR2 from the germline V gene are SGHRS and YFSETQ. CDR3 loop: CASSPMGQGPNEKLFF. The CDR3 bases are TGCGCCAGCAGCCCGATGGGACAGGGGCCTAATGAAAAACTGTTTTTT.

The chain is built from TRBV5-1 and TRBJ2-3, with 12 positions matching TRBD1. V lost 4 bases and J lost 6; bases outside the gene matches: 6. Looked up from germline, CDR1 is SGHRS and CDR2 is YFSETQ. CDR3 length: 15 amino acids. The CDR3 DNA is TGCGCCAGCAGCCCTGGGACAGGGGGCTTGGATACGCAGTATTTT. Translation gives CASSPGTGGLDTQYF.

The genes are TRBV3-1 (or the pseudogene TRBV3-2) and TRBJ1-5; 8 positions agree with TRBD1. CDR1 and CDR2 from the germline V gene are LGHDT and YNNKEL (reference sequence). Trimming removed 5 bases from V and 6 bases from J; junction bases left unmatched: 12. There are 16 residues in the CDR3. Here the CDR3 reads CASSAGQGAKGQPQHF. In nucleotides, the CDR3 is TGTGCCAGCAGCGCAGGGCAGGGGGCGAAGGGTCAGCCCCAGCATTTT.

The rearrangement links TRBV4-1 to TRBJ2-1, with 10 bases lining up with TRBD2. CDR1 is MGHRA, CDR2 YSYEKL, per germline. The J segment lost 7 bases and the V segment lost 3 bases, leaving 9 bases of the junction unmatched. This CDR3 is built from 16 residues. CDR3 DNA sequence: TGCGCCAGCAGCCAGGCCAGCGGGGGGGCGGCGAATGAGCAGTTCTTC. Protein sequence: CASSQASGGAANEQFF.

The rearrangement uses TRBV20-1 and TRBJ2-4; 7 positions match TRBD2. Trimming removed 3 bases from V and 1 base from J; junction bases left unmatched: 12. This CDR3 is built from 17 residues. In germline, CDR1 is DFQATT, CDR2 SNEGSKA (reference sequence). The DNA for the CDR3 is TGCAGTGCTAGTGCACTAGCGTCAGGAGGGGCCAAAAACATTCAGTACTTC. It encodes CSASALASGGAKNIQYF.

This rearrangement joins TRBV6-5 to TRBJ1-6; 7 bases align to TRBD1. Germline CDR1 reads MNHEY; CDR2 reads SVGAGI. V lost 6 bases to trimming and J lost 5 bases; unmatched junction nucleotides: 7. The CDR3 has 15 amino acids. The CDR3 spells CASRSHRGNNSPLHF. CDR3 coding DNA: TGTGCCAGCAGATCTCACAGGGGAAATAATTCACCCCTCCACTTT.

V usage is TRBV15 and J usage is TRBJ1-2; tentatively, D is TRBD1 (5 bases). CDR3 length equals 22 residues. Looked up from germline, CDR1 is LNHNV and CDR2 is YYDKDF (reference sequence). Between the trimmed V and J ends, which lost 1 base and 0 bases, there was a span of 30 bases. CDR3 in DNA: TGTGCCACCAGCAGAGTCCCGTTACTACAGGCTGGACACGCCCGAGCTAACTATGGCTACACCTTC. Its translation is CATSRVPLLQAGHARANYGYTF.

The V call is TRBV5-4, the J call TRBJ1-2; D gene unclear. The CDR3 is 13 amino acids. With 1 base removed from V and 4 bases from J, the gap between germline ends came to 8 bases. Per the germline V gene, CDR1 is SGHNT and CDR2 is YYREEE (reference sequence). CDR3 nucleotides: TGTGCCAGCAGCTTGAGAGGGAGCTATGGCTACACCTTC. Its protein product is CASSLRGSYGYTF.

J is TRBJ1-5 and V is TRBV6-5; D is unresolved. The CDR3 runs 13 residues. Looked up from germline, CDR1 is MNHEY and CDR2 is SVGAGI. With 6 bases removed from V and 7 bases from J, the gap between germline ends came to 13 bases. The CDR3 DNA sequence: TGTGCCAGCAGGAGGGCCGTAGGGCAGCCCCAGCATTTT. Protein: CASRRAVGQPQHF.

V is TRBV6-5 and J is TRBJ2-1, with D hard to call. The germline CDR1 and CDR2 sequences are MNHEY and SVGAGI. CDR3 length equals 15 residues. V lost 2 bases and J lost 5, with 13 bases in between. The CDR3 here is CASSYVYTAHNEQFF. The DNA for the CDR3 is TGTGCCAGCAGTTACGTGTATACAGCCCACAATGAGCAGTTCTTC.

V usage is TRBV18 and J usage is TRBJ2-5, with D unclear. The CDR3 length is 13 residues. The V gene's germline CDR1 is KGHSH and CDR2 LQKENI. The V end was cut by 6 bases, the J end by 0 bases, with 8 bases between. This chain's CDR3 is CASSPAYQETQYF. Written as DNA, the CDR3 is TGTGCCAGCTCTCCAGCGTACCAAGAGACCCAGTACTTC.

This chain uses TRBV19 with TRBJ2-2; TRBD2 agrees at 7 bases. CDR1 and CDR2 from the germline V gene are LNHDA and SQIVND (reference sequence). The V gene end was trimmed by 7 bases and the J gene end by 5 bases; junction bases not matched to a gene: 7. The CDR3 contains 14 residues. In DNA form, the CDR3 reads TGTGCCAGTACCGCGACGGGGGGTACCGGGGAGCTGTTTTTT. Amino acids: CASTATGGTGELFF.

The chain joins TRBV18 to TRBJ2-2, with D maybe TRBD1 (6 bases). Germline V gives CDR1 KGHSH, CDR2 LQKENI. This CDR3 is built from 14 residues. Between the trimmed V and J ends, which lost 1 base and 4 bases, there was a span of 7 bases. The CDR3 loop reads CASSPRTVTGELFF. The CDR3 nucleotides read TGTGCCAGCTCACCACGGACAGTCACCGGGGAGCTGTTTTTT.

As DNA, the CDR3 is TGTGCCAGCTCTCAAGGACAGGGTTTTGGAAAACTGTTTTTT. Its translation: CASSQGQGFGKLFF. The V call is TRBV18, the J call TRBJ1-4; 8 positions agree with TRBD1. The CDR3 is 14 residues long. Germline V CDR1 and CDR2: KGHSH, LQKENI. The V segment lost 6 bases and the J segment 10 bases; nucleotides outside the gene matches: 10.

This sequence joins TRBV5-8 and TRBJ1-2; 7 nucleotides agree with TRBD1. The CDR3 extends over 15 amino acids. CDR1 and CDR2 from the germline V gene are SGHTS and YDEGEE. V lost 5 bases, J lost 11 bases, and 18 bases stayed unmatched. This CDR3 reads CASRPDRYHHRGYTF. CDR3 nucleotides: TGTGCCAGCAGACCGGACAGGTATCACCACCGGGGGTACACCTTC.

The table lists this clone with a count of one. The chain links TRBV10-3 to TRBJ2-1; 8 bases align to TRBD1. CDR3 length: 13 residues. Germline V gene data show CDR1 as ENHRY and CDR2 as SYGVKD. V was pared by 10 bases and J by 8 bases, with 10 bases of the junction left unmatched. CDR3 protein: CATSRTGSDEQFF. The CDR3 coding sequence is TGTGCCACTTCCCGGACAGGGTCCGATGAGCAGTTCTTC.

This sequence joins TRBV29-1 and TRBJ1-2; TRBD1 aligns across 8 bases. V shed 6 bases and J 8 bases; nucleotides not matched to a gene: 17. The germline V gene encodes CDR1 SQVTM and CDR2 ANQGSEA. The CDR3 has 15 residues. The CDR3 here is CSVRGAGGPSEGYTF. The CDR3 nucleotides are TGCAGCGTACGGGGGGCAGGGGGCCCCTCTGAAGGCTACACCTTC.

V gene TRBV6-5 combines with J gene TRBJ2-5; possible D gene TRBD2, 5 bases. CDR3 length equals 13 residues. Germline CDR1 is MNHEY and CDR2 is SVGAGI. The ends were cut back, 8 bases at V and 4 bases at J, with 14 bases in the middle. The CDR3 coding sequence is TGTGCCAGCGAGTCGGGGTCAGGAGAGACCCAGTACTTC. This codes for CASESGSGETQYF.

The rearrangement uses TRBV12-3 or TRBV12-4 and TRBJ1-2, with D possibly matching TRBD1 (5 bases). This CDR3 contains 12 residues. Trimming shortened V by 7 bases and J by 7 bases, and 13 bases separated the two germline ends. The CDR3 here is CASTFWGSGYTF. The CDR3 nucleotides are TGTGCCAGCACCTTTTGGGGCAGTGGCTACACCTTC.

This clone was seen only a few times. The genes are TRBV7-8 and TRBJ1-2; a weak D match, TRBD1 (5 bases). The V gene lost 1 base and the J gene lost 5 bases, with 17 bases spanning the gap. This CDR3 spans 16 amino acids. Germline V CDR1 and CDR2: SGHVS, FQNEAQ. In DNA form, the CDR3 reads TGTGCCAGCAGCTTAGGGGGGAGGGGTGCCAGGTATGGCTACACCTTC. This translates into CASSLGGRGARYGYTF. Full variable domain (outside the CDR3, taken from reference TRBV7-8 and TRBJ1-2): GAGVSQSPRYKVAKRGQDVALRCDPISGHVSLFWYQQALGQGPEFLTYFQNEAQLDKSGLPSDRFFAERPEGSVSTLKIQRTQQEDSAVYLCASSLGGRGARYGYTFGSGTRLTVV.

This rearrangement joins TRBV2 to TRBJ1-1, with 8 bases that match TRBD1. Unmatched junction bases numbered 3, after V lost 7 bases and J lost 5 bases. Per the germline V gene, CDR1 is SNHLY and CDR2 is FYNNEI. The CDR3 spans 12 residues. The CDR3 protein is CASTGQGTEAFF. CDR3 DNA: TGTGCCAGCACCGGACAGGGTACTGAAGCTTTCTTT.

The chain recombines TRBV27 with TRBJ2-7, with D perhaps TRBD1 (6 bases). Trimming took off 4 bases at V and 3 bases at J, with 13 bases between the two ends. The germline CDR1 and CDR2 sequences are MNHEY and SMNVEV (reference sequence). CDR3 length: 14 residues. The CDR3 region is CASSSGVALYEQYF. Written as DNA, the CDR3 is TGTGCCAGCAGTTCAGGGGTAGCTCTCTACGAGCAGTACTTC.

The rearrangement links TRBV5-4 to TRBJ2-7, with 7 bases matching TRBD2. CDR3 length: 15 residues. CDR1 and CDR2 (germline): SGHNT, YYREEE (reference sequence). V was pared by 4 bases and J by 3 bases, with 10 bases of the junction left unmatched. The DNA for the CDR3 is TGTGCCAGCAGCCAAAGAACGGGGGGTATCTACGAGCAGTACTTC. Translated, it gives CASSQRTGGIYEQYF.

The gene calls are TRBV10-3 and TRBJ1-6; TRBD1 agrees at 9 bases. J gave up 5 bases and V 4 bases, and 0 bases lay outside the gene matches. The CDR3 consists of 14 residues. Germline CDR1 is ENHRY and CDR2 is SYGVKD. The CDR3 DNA follows: TGTGCCATCAGTGGGACAGGGGATAATTCACCCCTCCACTTT. It is translated as CAISGTGDNSPLHF.